This passage covers 4 T cell receptor beta chains from one sample sequenced in a study of cytomegalovirus exposure and HLA in healthy donors. The PCR used 60 Vbeta and 13 Jbeta primers. The table came from immunoSEQ multiplex PCR; TCRdb's copy has only in-frame clones and leaves some out. The sample includes around 100,000 clones, 70% to 80% of them seen just once. The sample taken for sequencing was PBMCs. Every receptor here comes from a woman aged 18-35 years in good health and CMV-seropositive.

The chain carries TRBV5-1 and TRBJ1-2; perhaps TRBD1 as D (6 bases). Germline loops: CDR1 SGHRS, CDR2 YFSETQ. Trimming took off 0 bases at V and 3 bases at J, with 12 bases between the two ends. CDR3 length: 15 residues. CDR3 in DNA: TGCGCCAGCAGCTTGGAACAGGGAGGGTACTATGGCTACACCTTC. Amino acid sequence: CASSLEQGGYYGYTF.

A single count supports this clone. The chain combines TRBV6-5 with TRBJ2-5; 12 bases are a match to TRBD2. CDR3 length equals 15 residues. Trimming cost V 6 bases and J 3 bases; bases outside gene matches: 5. CDR1 MNHEY and CDR2 SVGAGI come from the germline V gene. This chain's CDR3 is CASSTGLAGKETQYF. CDR3 nucleotides: TGTGCCAGCAGCACAGGACTAGCGGGAAAAGAGACCCAGTACTTC.

In DNA form, the CDR3 reads TGTGCCAGCAGTTACAAACGGGGCAATCAGCCCCAGCATTTT. Protein sequence: CASSYKRGNQPQHF. The chain uses TRBV6-5 and TRBJ1-5; D is undetermined. This CDR3 has 14 amino acids. CDR1 and CDR2 from the germline V gene are MNHEY and SVGAGI. V lost 2 bases and J lost 2, with 7 bases in between.

This CDR3 reads CASSRQPPDTQYF. For the CDR3, the DNA is TGTGCCAGCAGCCGACAGCCCCCAGATACGCAGTATTTT. The chain couples TRBV7-9 to TRBJ2-3, with D possibly being TRBD1 (5 bases). The germline V and J ends were trimmed by 5 bases and 4 bases, with 10 bases remaining between them. The CDR3 runs to 13 residues. Per the germline V gene, CDR1 is SEHNR and CDR2 is FQNEAQ (reference sequence).